A single sample is the source of the 2 T cell receptor beta chains below, sequenced in a study of blood T cell repertoires in COVID-19. Produced via immunoSEQ multiplex PCR; TCRdb's table is partial and in-frame only. The sample holds under 250,000 clones, 65% to 85% seen once. Sequencing input: peripheral blood. Receptors originate from a woman of 80 years or more with acute or convalescent COVID-19.

V is TRBV19 and J is TRBJ2-1; 11 nucleotides align to TRBD2. Germline loops: CDR1 LNHDA, CDR2 SQIVND (reference sequence). This CDR3 contains 16 residues. V dropped 7 bases and J dropped 0; count of bases not matched to a gene: 5. Here the CDR3 reads CASTPTSGSSYNEQFF. The CDR3 DNA reads as TGTGCCAGTACACCAACTAGCGGGAGCTCCTACAATGAGCAGTTCTTC.

V gene TRBV5-1 combines with J gene TRBJ2-3; the D is unclear. This CDR3 is 16 amino acids long. CDR1 is SGHRS, CDR2 YFSETQ, per germline. Between the trimmed V and J ends, which lost 1 base and 0 bases, there was a span of 12 bases. CDR3 DNA sequence: TGCGCCAGCAGCTTGCAGAGGAGCTCTAGCACAGATACGCAGTATTTT. Protein: CASSLQRSSSTDTQYF.